Following are 18 T cell receptor beta chains from one sample sequenced in a study of T cell repertoires in cytomegalovirus infection. Their antigen targets remain unknown. One entry per CDR3 protein, called by TCRdb with MiXCR from the reads. The table includes some 800,000 distinct CDR3 sequences, less than 35% detected once. The source material was cultured CD8+ T cells from PBMCs, sampled from culture after CMV antigen stimulation. The receptors were sampled from a human donor in good health (CMV status not recorded). Some clones in this sample may be carry-over from other donors' samples.

This clonotype was seen only a few times. J is TRBJ1-3 and V is TRBV6-6; 8 bases line up with TRBD1. The J segment lost 3 bases and the V segment lost 8 bases, leaving 3 bases of the junction unmatched. Germline V gives CDR1 MNHNY, CDR2 SVGAGI (reference sequence). CDR3 length: 13 residues. For the CDR3, the DNA is TGTGCCAGCGTAGGACAGGGTGGAAACACCATATATTTT. It translates to CASVGQGGNTIYF.

The chain joins TRBV19 to TRBJ1-2, with D perhaps matching TRBD1 (6 bases). Trimming shortened V by 4 bases and J by 6 bases, and 9 bases separated the two germline ends. This CDR3 comprises 12 residues. Germline CDR1 is LNHDA and CDR2 is SQIVND (reference sequence). The CDR3 DNA follows: TGTGCCAGTAGTACAGGGGTGGATGGCTACACCTTC. Amino acid sequence: CASSTGVDGYTF.

The chain links TRBV6-1 to TRBJ1-1, with unresolved D. The CDR3 runs 14 residues. Trimming took off 5 bases at V and 1 base at J, with 11 bases between the two ends. Germline V gene lookup returns CDR1 MNHNS and CDR2 SASEGT. The CDR3 DNA is TGTGCCAGCAGTTGGCGGGAGGGGAACACTGAAGCTTTCTTT. Protein product: CASSWREGNTEAFF.

For this clonotype: Germline and junction disagree at one end, which may indicate a read error. The chain uses TRBV7-9 and TRBJ1-3; no clear D gene. This CDR3 is built from 14 residues. The germline V gene has CDR1 SEHNR and CDR2 FQNEAQ (reference sequence). The CDR3: CVSSLGSGGNTIYF. The DNA of the CDR3 is TGTGTCAGCAGCTTAGGGTCCGGGGGAAACACCATATATTTT.

The V gene is TRBV19, the J gene TRBJ1-3, with D unclear. V dropped 6 bases and J dropped 0 bases, with 18 bases sitting between them. CDR1 LNHDA and CDR2 SQIVND come from the germline V gene (reference sequence). The CDR3 loop spans 17 amino acids. CDR3: CASRAGGATSSGNTIYF. For the CDR3, the DNA is TGTGCCAGTAGAGCTGGAGGAGCCACTAGCTCTGGAAACACCATATATTTT.

This clonotype has only a few counts. The chain is built from TRBV12-3 or TRBV12-4 and TRBJ2-1; tentatively, D is TRBD1 or TRBD2 (5 bases each). CDR3 size: 12 residues. Trimming shortened V by 7 bases and J by 6 bases, and 10 bases separated the two germline ends. The CDR3 loop reads CASTPGPNEQFF. The CDR3 nucleotides read TGTGCCAGCACCCCGGGACCCAATGAGCAGTTCTTC.

The table lists this clonotype with a few counts. The chain couples TRBV2 to TRBJ2-6; 10 bases line up with TRBD2. Germline CDR1 and CDR2: SNHLY and FYNNEI. The J segment lost 2 bases and the V segment lost 3 bases, leaving 4 bases of the junction unmatched. There are 17 residues in the CDR3. This CDR3 reads CASSDPAGGPGANVLTF. The CDR3 region has the DNA TGTGCCAGCAGTGACCCAGCGGGGGGGCCTGGGGCCAACGTCCTGACTTTC.

Only a few counts were recorded for this clonotype. The rearrangement uses TRBV15 and TRBJ2-5; D may correspond to TRBD1 or TRBD2 (5 bases each). Germline CDR1 LNHNV, CDR2 YYDKDF (reference sequence). The CDR3 sequence is 15 residues long. V lost 2 bases, J lost 4 bases, and 14 bases lay in between. CDR3 loop: CATSRQGYGVETQYF. In nucleotides, the CDR3 is TGTGCCACCAGCAGACAGGGTTACGGGGTAGAGACCCAGTACTTC.

V gene TRBV7-9 combines with J gene TRBJ2-1; 7 bases map to TRBD1. The CDR3 has 15 residues. From germline, CDR1 is SEHNR and CDR2 FQNEAQ (reference sequence). After removal of 1 base from V and 12 bases from J, the junction contained 12 bases not matched to a gene. The CDR3 region has the DNA TGTGCCAGCAGCTTAGTCCGGGACAGTCGTTTTGGGCAGTTCTTC. Residues: CASSLVRDSRFGQFF.

This sequence joins TRBV6-2 or TRBV6-3 and TRBJ2-7, with a possible D match to TRBD2 (5 bases). This CDR3 region has 13 residues. V was trimmed by 4 bases and J by 3 bases, leaving 10 bases between them. CDR1 MNHEY and CDR2 SVGEGT come from the germline V gene. CDR3 loop: CASSFGLYYEQYV. The DNA for the CDR3 is TGTGCCAGCAGTTTTGGACTCTACTACGAGCAGTACGTC.

This clonotype was picked up a small number of times. The chain employs TRBV7-6 and TRBJ2-6; no clear D. Trimming stripped 3 bases from V and 1 base from J, with 7 bases between. The CDR3 totals 15 residues. Germline CDR1 and CDR2: SGHVS and FNYEAQ. The CDR3 coding sequence is TGTGCCAGCAGCTTCAGTCCGTCTGGGGCCAACGTCCTGACTTTC. It translates to CASSFSPSGANVLTF.

V is TRBV7-3 and J is TRBJ2-2; 7 bases fit TRBD1. This CDR3 has 16 amino acids. Germline CDR1 is SGHTA and CDR2 is FQGTGA. Trimming at V came to 4 bases and at J to 0 bases, leaving 5 bases not matched to a gene. The CDR3: CASSSTGISNTGELFF. CDR3 nucleotides: TGTGCCAGCAGCTCGACAGGGATTTCGAACACCGGGGAGCTGTTTTTT.

Here the CDR3 reads CASSLVADGAYEQYF. The CDR3 bases are TGCGCCAGCAGCTTGGTTGCCGACGGAGCCTACGAGCAGTACTTC. The chain uses TRBV5-1 and TRBJ2-7, with D hard to call. This CDR3 is 15 amino acids long. Germline V lookup: CDR1 SGHRS, CDR2 YFSETQ. V was clipped by 0 bases and J by 2 bases, with 12 bases between them. Full variable domain (missing parts from reference TRBV5-1 and TRBJ2-7): KAGVTQTPRYLIKTRGQQVTLSCSPISGHRSVSWYQQTPGQGLQFLFEYFSETQRNKGNFPGRFSGRQFSNSRSEMNVSTLELGDSALYLCASSLVADGAYEQYFGPGTRLTVT.

The chain couples TRBV11-1 to TRBJ2-1, with TRBD2 matching 7 bases. The CDR3 is 18 residues long. J lost 4 bases, V lost 2 bases, and 14 bases had no gene match. The germline V gene encodes CDR1 SGHAT and CDR2 FQDESV (reference sequence). The CDR3 loop is CASSLSSLGRGRYNEQFF. The CDR3 DNA sequence: TGTGCCAGCAGCTTATCTTCTCTGGGGCGGGGGAGGTACAATGAGCAGTTCTTC.

This clonotype showed up just a few times. The chain couples TRBV15 to TRBJ2-7, with D tentatively TRBD2 (6 bases). V gave up 8 bases and J gave up 0 bases, with 11 bases separating them. This CDR3 spans 13 amino acids. Looked up from germline, CDR1 is LNHNV and CDR2 is YYDKDF (reference sequence). In nucleotides, the CDR3 is TGTGCCACCTCTTTCGGGAGCTCCTACGAGCAGTACGTC. Protein: CATSFGSSYEQYV.

This clonotype has more than one count but fewer than ten. The chain has TRBV12-3 or TRBV12-4 and TRBJ2-3; perhaps TRBD2 as D (7 bases). The CDR3 is 16 amino acids. Trimming took 10 bases from V and 4 from J, leaving 24 bases between them. The CDR3 here is CAITKGGEVTPDTQYF. DNA of the CDR3: TGTGCCATTACCAAGGGGGGGGAGGTTACGCCAGATACGCAGTATTTT.

This clonotype was observed at least ten times. The rearrangement joins TRBV7-8 to TRBJ1-1, with D perhaps matching TRBD1 (5 bases). With 0 bases removed from V and 0 bases from J, the gap between germline ends came to 8 bases. CDR1 SGHVS and CDR2 FQNEAQ come from the germline V gene. There are 15 residues in the CDR3. The CDR3: CASSLAGRMNTEAFF. CDR3 coding DNA: TGTGCCAGCAGCTTAGCGGGGCGGATGAACACTGAAGCTTTCTTT.

The chain employs TRBV11-2 and TRBJ2-5; possibly TRBD2 for D (5 bases). V lost 6 bases, J lost 5 bases, and 10 bases lay in between. CDR3 length: 12 residues. Per the germline V gene, CDR1 is SGHAT and CDR2 is FQNNGV. The DNA for the CDR3 is TGTGCCAGCAGGTTATGGGAGGAGACCCAGTACTTC. Translating it yields CASRLWEETQYF.